Listed below are T cell receptor beta chains from one sample, sequenced in a study of T cell repertoires in cytomegalovirus infection. These receptors have no identified antigens. A single record per CDR3 protein comes from TCRdb applying MiXCR to the reads. The top ten clones hold around 15% of a sample with approximately 910,000 distinct CDR3 sequences, roughly 30% of them seen once. The sequences come from cultured CD8+ T cells from PBMCs, collected from culture after CMV antigen stimulation. These receptors all stem from a human donor in good health (CMV status not recorded). Some clones in this sample may be carry-over from other donors' samples. The CDR3 runs from the conserved cysteine through the conserved F or W. Each record gives: V gene, clone size, J gene, D gene, CDR3 DNA, CDR3 protein. D genes are given only for firm matches. Clone size is stated in some rows and not others, as once, few, many or a class when expanded.

>TRBV6-2/TRBV6-3|-|TRBJ2-2|-
TGTGCCAGCTCTCAGCACACCGGGGAGCTGTTTTTT
CASSQHTGELFF
>TRBV19|-|TRBJ1-1|-
TGTGCCAGTAGTACCACAGGTAGAGACACTGAAGCTTTCTTT
CASSTTGRDTEAFF
>TRBV9|-|TRBJ2-1|TRBD1
TGTGCCAGCAGCGTTTTCGGGACAGGGAAGAATGAGCAGTTCTTC
CASSVFGTGKNEQFF
>TRBV19|-|TRBJ1-1|TRBD1
TGTGCCGTAAGGACAGGGGGAGAAGCTTTCTTT
CAVRTGGEAFF
>TRBV5-4|-|TRBJ2-3|TRBD2
TGTGCCAGCAGCTTACGACTAGCCAGGGTGGCAGATACGCAGTATTTT
CASSLRLARVADTQYF
>TRBV28|many|TRBJ1-4|TRBD1
TGTGCCAGCAGTACCCGGCATCTTGGACAGGGGCAAGCAACTAATGAAAAACTGTTTTTT
CASSTRHLGQGQATNEKLFF
>TRBV7-2|few|TRBJ2-3|-
TGTGCCAGCAGCTTAGGGTGGGCTCTGAGCACAGATACGCAGTATTTT
CASSLGWALSTDTQYF
>TRBV14|once|TRBJ1-1|-
TGTGCCAGCAGCCAAGATCCGGGACAACTGATGAACACTGAAGCTTTCTTT
CASSQDPGQLMNTEAFF
>TRBV12-3/TRBV12-4|-|TRBJ1-2|TRBD1
TGTGCCAGCAGTGGAATGGACAGGGCCGACGAGCACGGCTACACCTTC
CASSGMDRADEHGYTF
>TRBV7-9|-|TRBJ2-3|-
TGTGCCAGCAGCTCCGTCGGGGGAGGGGGCTACCCTACAGATACGCAGTATTTT
CASSSVGGGGYPTDTQYF
>TRBV7-6|many|TRBJ1-3|-
TGTGCCAGCAGCCCTGATACGGGAGGAAACACCATATATTTT
CASSPDTGGNTIYF
>TRBV20-1|-|TRBJ1-6|TRBD1
TGCAGTGCTAGACACCCGGACAGGGGGCGTCTCTTTAATTCACCCCTCCACTTT
CSARHPDRGRLFNSPLHF
>TRBV28|-|TRBJ2-1|TRBD1
TGTGCCAGCAGTACTCAGGGGGCCCCCTACAATGAGCAGTTCTTC
CASSTQGAPYNEQFF
>TRBV6-2/TRBV6-3|few|TRBJ2-1|-
TGTGCCAGCAGGCATGCCCCGCGTGCCTCTGAGCAGTTCTTC
CASRHAPRASEQFF
>TRBV20-1|-|TRBJ2-5|-
TGCAGTGCTAGTATAGGGCCTACCCCGGGGGAGACCCAGTACTTC
CSASIGPTPGETQYF
>TRBV5-4|-|TRBJ1-2|-
TGTGCCAGCAGCCCTCCGGTCCCCCTCTATGGCTACACCTTC
CASSPPVPLYGYTF
>TRBV19|few|TRBJ2-1|TRBD2
TGTGCCAGTAGTATGAGAAGCGGGGGGGCCGGTGAGCAGTTCTTC
CASSMRSGGAGEQFF
>TRBV11-2|-|TRBJ1-6|-
TGTGCCAGCAGCTTAGACAGGGGAATCCGCCCTAATTCACCCCTCCACTTT
CASSLDRGIRPNSPLHF
>TRBV2|-|TRBJ1-1|-
TGTGCCAGCAGGTACACAGGGTCAGGCACTGAAGCTTTCTTT
CASRYTGSGTEAFF
>TRBV7-2|-|TRBJ1-4|TRBD1
TGTGCCAGCAGTTATTTCCAGGGGGTGGATGAAAAACTGTTTTTT
CASSYFQGVDEKLFF
>TRBV7-6|-|TRBJ2-1|TRBD2
TGTGCCAACAGCTTTGTACCCGGGACTAGCGGGGGGAATGAGCAGTTCTTC
CANSFVPGTSGGNEQFF
>TRBV7-2|many|TRBJ2-3|TRBD2
TGTGCCAGCAGCACTAGCGGGGGCGGTGGAGATACGCAGTATTTT
CASSTSGGGGDTQYF
>TRBV18|-|TRBJ2-7|-
TGTGCCAGCTCCGGTGGGGCCGGGGAGCAGTACTTC
CASSGGAGEQYF
>TRBV7-9|few|TRBJ1-1|-
TGTGCCAGCAATCTAAAGGATGGAACTGAAGCTTTCTTT
CASNLKDGTEAFF
>TRBV15|-|TRBJ2-7|TRBD2
TGTGCCACCCGAGCGGGGGGCACCTACGAGCAGTACTTC
CATRAGGTYEQYF
>TRBV7-2|few|TRBJ1-5|-
TGTGCCAGCAGCTTAAACAGGGCGTGGGCGCCCCAGCATTTT
CASSLNRAWAPQHF
>TRBV6-2/TRBV6-3|-|TRBJ1-5|TRBD1
TGTGCCAGCAGTTACTCGGAGGACAGGGGAAATCAGCCCCAGCATTTT
CASSYSEDRGNQPQHF
>TRBV20-1|-|TRBJ2-1|TRBD2
TGCAGTGCTAGGGGACTAGCAAATGAGCAGTTCTTC
CSARGLANEQFF
>TRBV7-9|many|TRBJ1-2|TRBD1
TGTGCCAGCAGCCCATTGGGGGACAGGAATGGCTATGGCTACACCTTC
CASSPLGDRNGYGYTF
>TRBV19|few|TRBJ2-1|TRBD1
TGTGCCAGTAGAACAGGGGCCTACAATGAGCAGTTCTTC
CASRTGAYNEQFF
>TRBV6-6|few|TRBJ1-6|-
TGTGCCAGCAGTAGTGGCTCCGACAGAGATTATAATTCACCCCTCCACTTT
CASSSGSDRDYNSPLHF
>TRBV5-1|-|TRBJ2-3|TRBD1
TGCGCCAGCAGCCCTCGGGACAGACTCACAGATACGCAGTATTTT
CASSPRDRLTDTQYF
>TRBV6-5|few|TRBJ2-7|TRBD2
TGTGCCAGCAGTCTCTCCTACTTAGCGGGGGGGCACCTTGAGCAGTACTTC
CASSLSYLAGGHLEQYF
>TRBV12-3/TRBV12-4|-|TRBJ2-2|-
TGTACCACCGGCGGGACTTACACCGGGGAGCTGTTTTTT
CTTGGTYTGELFF
>TRBV27|few|TRBJ2-1|-
TGTGCCACTTGGAGGGGGGGTTACAATGAGCAGTTCTTC
CATWRGGYNEQFF
>TRBV12-3/TRBV12-4|-|TRBJ2-1|-
TGTGCCAGCAGTTTAAAGGGGCCAGGGGGGTACTACAATGAGCAGTTCTTC
CASSLKGPGGYYNEQFF
>TRBV28|-|TRBJ1-2|-
TGTGCCATCAGCGTAAGCCGTAACTATGGCTACACCTTC
CAISVSRNYGYTF
>TRBV7-2|few|TRBJ2-1|TRBD2
TGTGCCAGCAGTATCACTAGCGGGGGTGTGAGGAATGAGCAGTTCTTC
CASSITSGGVRNEQFF
>TRBV6-1|many|TRBJ1-5|TRBD1
TGTGCCAGCAGTCCAGAGGGGGCCGCGGATCAGCCCCAGCATTTT
CASSPEGAADQPQHF
>TRBV9|once|TRBJ2-6|-
TGTGCCAGCAGCGTAGCGGCTTCGGGTATCTTTGGGGCCAACGTCCTGACTTTC
CASSVAASGIFGANVLTF